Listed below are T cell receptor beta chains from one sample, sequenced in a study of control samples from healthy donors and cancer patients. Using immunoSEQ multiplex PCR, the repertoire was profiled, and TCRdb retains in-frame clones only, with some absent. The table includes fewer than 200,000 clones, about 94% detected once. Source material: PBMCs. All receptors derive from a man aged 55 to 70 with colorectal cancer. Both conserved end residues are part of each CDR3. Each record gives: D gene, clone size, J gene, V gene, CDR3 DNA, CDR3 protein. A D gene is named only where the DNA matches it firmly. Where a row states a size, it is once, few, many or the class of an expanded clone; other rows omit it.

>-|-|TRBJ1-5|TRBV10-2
TGCGCCAGCAGTGAAGGTGGGTCCCAGCATTTT
CASSEGGSQHF
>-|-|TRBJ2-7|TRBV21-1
TGTGCCAGCAGCAAATGGAGGGGTGGCAGGGCGCAGAGCTACGAGCAGTACTTC
CASSKWRGGRAQSYEQYF
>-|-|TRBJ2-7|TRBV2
TGTGCCAGCGGACTGTTCTCCTACGAGCAGTACTTC
CASGLFSYEQYF
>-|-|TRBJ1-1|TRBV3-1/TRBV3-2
TGTGCCAGCAGCAGAAGACAGCGCCAGAGGGGTATGAACACTGAAGCTTTCTTT
CASSRRQRQRGMNTEAFF
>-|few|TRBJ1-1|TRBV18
TGTGCCAGCTCACGTAGGGGGAACACTGAAGCTTTCTTT
CASSRRGNTEAFF
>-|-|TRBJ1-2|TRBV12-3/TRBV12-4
TGTGCCAGCAGTTTAATAGGGGAGGGCTACACCTTC
CASSLIGEGYTF
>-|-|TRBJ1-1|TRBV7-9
TGTGCCAGCAGCTTAGGATTGGGGTTTTACACTGAAGCTTTCTTT
CASSLGLGFYTEAFF
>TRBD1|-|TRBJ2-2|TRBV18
TGTGCCAGCTCACCACGGGGGACAGGGGACACCGGGGAGCTGTTTTTT
CASSPRGTGDTGELFF
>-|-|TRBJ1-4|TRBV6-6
TGTGCCAGCAGGGACTCAGGGATTAGCGATGAAAAACTGTTTTTT
CASRDSGISDEKLFF
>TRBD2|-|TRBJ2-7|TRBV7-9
TGTGCCAGCAGCTTAGGGCGGGGGGGGCCCTACGAGCAGTACTTC
CASSLGRGGPYEQYF
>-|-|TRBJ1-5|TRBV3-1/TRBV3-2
TGTGCCAGCAGCCAAGGACAATGGCATCAGCCCCAGCATTTT
CASSQGQWHQPQHF
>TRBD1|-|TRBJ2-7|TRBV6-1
TGTGCCAGCAATGACAGGGGACTCTCCAGCTCCTACGAGCAGTACTTC
CASNDRGLSSSYEQYF
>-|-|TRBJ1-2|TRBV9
TGTGCCAGCACTCCTGCGAGGGCTAACTATGGCTACACCTTC
CASTPARANYGYTF
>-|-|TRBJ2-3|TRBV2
TGTGCCAGCGTGGGTGTAGTTAGAGATACGCAGTATTTT
CASVGVVRDTQYF
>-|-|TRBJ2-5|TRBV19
TGTGCCAGTAGCACCTCAGGACGGAGCGGAGAGACCCAGTACTTC
CASSTSGRSGETQYF
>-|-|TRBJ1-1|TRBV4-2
TGTGCCAGCAGCCCGACGAGGGGGTTGGGCACTGAAGCTTTCTTT
CASSPTRGLGTEAFF
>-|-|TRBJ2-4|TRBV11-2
TGTGCCAGCAGCTTAGCCCTAGAGCTAGCCAAAAACATTCAGTACTTC
CASSLALELAKNIQYF
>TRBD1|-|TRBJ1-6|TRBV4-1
TGCGCCAGCAGAGGGGGCCAAGTTAATTCACCCCTCCACTTT
CASRGGQVNSPLHF